This TCR beta chain is from a study of Graves' ophthalmopathy and Graves' hyperthyroidism. Amplification of TCR beta CDR3 regions used RNA transcripts. First-round RT-PCR employed HTBI primers, with a second-round multiplex PCR after it. A single record per CDR3 protein comes from TCRdb applying MiXCR to the multiplex PCR reads. The sample has around 520,000 distinct CDR3 sequences, 35% to 45% seen once. Germline V gene sequence: CDR1 SGHTA, CDR2 FQGNSA. Trimming took 11 bases from V and 4 from J; bases not matched to a gene: 12. The CDR3 contains 15 residues. Material for sequencing was peripheral blood or thyroid tissue (not recorded which). V usage is TRBV7-2 and J usage is TRBJ1-2; 11 bases align to TRBD1. The TCR was taken from an adult man with Graves' hyperthyroidism. CDR3 sequence reads: CAWSGQGARGYGYTF. CDR3 coding DNA: TGTGCCTGGAGTGGACAGGGGGCGAGAGGCTATGGCTACACCTTC.